This is a list of T cell receptor beta chains from one sample in a study of molecular identifiers for immune sequencing clone quantification. Using its own MiXCR run on the PCR reads, TCRdb lists one record per CDR3 protein. The sample holds hundreds of thousands of distinct CDR3 sequences, approximately 24% seen once. Sequencing input: naive CD8+ T cells from blood, with Jurkat cell RNA spiked in. The receptors shown here come from a human donor in good health. Some libraries in this study had Jurkat cell RNA spiked in. Both conserved end residues are part of each CDR3. Fields, in order: V gene, clone size, D gene, CDR3 length, J gene, CDR3 DNA, CDR3 protein. A D gene is named only where the DNA matches it firmly. Rows give clone size only sometimes, using once, few, many, or a class for an expanded clone.

v_call: TRBV28; clone_size: few; d_call: TRBD1; cdr3_length: 15; j_call: TRBJ2-7; cdr3_nt: TGTGCCAGCAGCACATTGACAGGGCCCTCCTACGAGCAGTACTTC; cdr3_aa: CASSTLTGPSYEQYF
v_call: TRBV5-1; clone_size: many; d_call: -; cdr3_length: 14; j_call: TRBJ1-2; cdr3_nt: TGCGCCAGCAGCTTGTTGGACATATCCTATGGCTACACCTTC; cdr3_aa: CASSLLDISYGYTF
v_call: TRBV2; clone_size: -; d_call: -; cdr3_length: 15; j_call: TRBJ1-4; cdr3_nt: TGTGCCAGCAGTGAAGGGCAGGCAGCCCGAGAAAAACTGTTTTTT; cdr3_aa: CASSEGQAAREKLFF
v_call: TRBV29-1; clone_size: -; d_call: -; cdr3_length: 14; j_call: TRBJ1-5; cdr3_nt: TGCAGCGTGGGCGGGGGGGCGAGCAATCAGCCCCAGCATTTT; cdr3_aa: CSVGGGASNQPQHF
v_call: TRBV7-6; clone_size: -; d_call: -; cdr3_length: 16; j_call: TRBJ2-7; cdr3_nt: TGTGCCAGCAGCTTAGCGCCGGCGGAAAGCTCCTACGAGCAGTACTTC; cdr3_aa: CASSLAPAESSYEQYF
v_call: TRBV10-3; clone_size: many; d_call: TRBD1; cdr3_length: 14; j_call: TRBJ1-2; cdr3_nt: TGTGCCATCAGTGGACAGGGAGAGGTCTATGGCTACACCTTC; cdr3_aa: CAISGQGEVYGYTF
v_call: TRBV20-1; clone_size: many; d_call: -; cdr3_length: 15; j_call: TRBJ2-7; cdr3_nt: TGCAGTGCTCGGGACTCGGCCCGGGATGACCGCGAGCAGTACTTC; cdr3_aa: CSARDSARDDREQYF
v_call: TRBV6-2/TRBV6-3; clone_size: many; d_call: TRBD1; cdr3_length: 14; j_call: TRBJ1-1; cdr3_nt: TGTGCCAGCAGTCGGGACAGGGGGAGCACTGAAGCTTTCTTT; cdr3_aa: CASSRDRGSTEAFF
v_call: TRBV4-3; clone_size: many; d_call: -; cdr3_length: 16; j_call: TRBJ2-3; cdr3_nt: TGCGCCAGCAGCCAAGAAGAGCGTGCTAGCACAGATACGCAGTATTTT; cdr3_aa: CASSQEERASTDTQYF
v_call: TRBV7-9; clone_size: few; d_call: TRBD1; cdr3_length: 16; j_call: TRBJ1-3; cdr3_nt: TGTGCCAGCAGCTTAACAACCGGGACAGGGGGCAACACCATATATTTT; cdr3_aa: CASSLTTGTGGNTIYF
v_call: TRBV4-1; clone_size: -; d_call: TRBD1; cdr3_length: 14; j_call: TRBJ2-1; cdr3_nt: TGCGCCAGCAGCCAAACCCGACAGGGTCATGAGCAGTTCTTC; cdr3_aa: CASSQTRQGHEQFF
v_call: TRBV6-2/TRBV6-3; clone_size: many; d_call: -; cdr3_length: 13; j_call: TRBJ2-3; cdr3_nt: TGTGCCAGCAGTTACTTGGAGTTGGATACGCAGTATTTT; cdr3_aa: CASSYLELDTQYF
v_call: TRBV6-4; clone_size: -; d_call: TRBD2; cdr3_length: 20; j_call: TRBJ2-7; cdr3_nt: TGTGCCAGCAGTGATATTTGGTGGACTAGCGGGAGTTTAAGGAGCTACGAGCAGTACTTC; cdr3_aa: CASSDIWWTSGSLRSYEQYF
v_call: TRBV7-9; clone_size: -; d_call: -; cdr3_length: 13; j_call: TRBJ2-5; cdr3_nt: TGTGCCAGCAGCGGGACGTACCAAGAGGCCCAGTACTTC; cdr3_aa: CASSGTYQEAQYF
v_call: TRBV27; clone_size: many; d_call: -; cdr3_length: 15; j_call: TRBJ2-2; cdr3_nt: TGTGCCAGCAGTTTAGAGGGGCGGTTGACCGGGGAGCTGTTTTTT; cdr3_aa: CASSLEGRLTGELFF
v_call: TRBV2; clone_size: many; d_call: -; cdr3_length: 16; j_call: TRBJ1-3; cdr3_nt: TGTGCCAGCAGTGAAGGCGCACTGACCTCTGGAAACACCATATATTTT; cdr3_aa: CASSEGALTSGNTIYF
v_call: TRBV7-9; clone_size: -; d_call: TRBD2; cdr3_length: 16; j_call: TRBJ2-1; cdr3_nt: TGTGCCAGCAGCTCGCCATTAGCGGGGCCCAACAATGCGCAGTTCTTC; cdr3_aa: CASSSPLAGPNNAQFF
v_call: TRBV10-1; clone_size: once; d_call: -; cdr3_length: 15; j_call: TRBJ2-5; cdr3_nt: TGCGCCAGCAGTGATCCAGCGGTGGGACAAGAGACCCAGTACTTC; cdr3_aa: CASSDPAVGQETQYF
v_call: TRBV3-1; clone_size: -; d_call: -; cdr3_length: 13; j_call: TRBJ1-2; cdr3_nt: TGTGCCAGCAGAGGCCCAGGCGCCTATGGCTACACCTTC; cdr3_aa: CASRGPGAYGYTF
v_call: TRBV15; clone_size: few; d_call: -; cdr3_length: 17; j_call: TRBJ2-1; cdr3_nt: TGTGCCACCAGCAGAGATGTGGAGTTGAAGCCCTACAATGAGCAGTTCTTC; cdr3_aa: CATSRDVELKPYNEQFF
v_call: TRBV4-3; clone_size: many; d_call: TRBD2; cdr3_length: 17; j_call: TRBJ2-1; cdr3_nt: TGCGCCAGCAGCCAAGATCGCGGGACTAGCGTATACAATGAGCAGTTCTTC; cdr3_aa: CASSQDRGTSVYNEQFF
v_call: TRBV12-3/TRBV12-4; clone_size: -; d_call: -; cdr3_length: 16; j_call: TRBJ1-5; cdr3_nt: TGTGCCAGCAGTATACCTTCGTGGGGGAGCACAGATACGCAGCATTTT; cdr3_aa: CASSIPSWGSTDTQHF
v_call: TRBV7-9; clone_size: many; d_call: -; cdr3_length: 12; j_call: TRBJ2-7; cdr3_nt: TGTGCCAGCAGCCCCTTTGGGTACGAGCAGTACTTC; cdr3_aa: CASSPFGYEQYF
v_call: TRBV27; clone_size: -; d_call: TRBD2; cdr3_length: 18; j_call: TRBJ2-1; cdr3_nt: TGTGCCAGCAGTCCCACCCAAGGACTAGCGGGGGCTTACAATGAGCAGTTCTTC; cdr3_aa: CASSPTQGLAGAYNEQFF
v_call: TRBV14; clone_size: -; d_call: TRBD1; cdr3_length: 16; j_call: TRBJ1-1; cdr3_nt: TGTGCCAGCAGCCCTCCCAGGACAGGGTGGAGCACTGAAGCTTTCTTT; cdr3_aa: CASSPPRTGWSTEAFF
v_call: TRBV5-3; clone_size: many; d_call: -; cdr3_length: 16; j_call: TRBJ2-6; cdr3_nt: TGTGCCAGAAGCTACAGGCGGGGCCCTGGGGCCAACGTCCTGACTTTC; cdr3_aa: CARSYRRGPGANVLTF
v_call: TRBV20-1; clone_size: few; d_call: TRBD2; cdr3_length: 15; j_call: TRBJ2-7; cdr3_nt: TGCAGTGCTAGTTTTTTGACGGGAGGGCCATACGAGCAGTACTTC; cdr3_aa: CSASFLTGGPYEQYF
v_call: TRBV7-9; clone_size: few; d_call: -; cdr3_length: 18; j_call: TRBJ2-6; cdr3_nt: TGTGCCAGCAGCTTAGTGCCAGGCAGCCTCTCTGGGGCCAACGTCCTGACTTTC; cdr3_aa: CASSLVPGSLSGANVLTF
v_call: TRBV27; clone_size: few; d_call: -; cdr3_length: 14; j_call: TRBJ1-1; cdr3_nt: TGTGCCAGCAGTTTACTCAGGAAGAACACTGAAGCTTTCTTT; cdr3_aa: CASSLLRKNTEAFF
v_call: TRBV12-3/TRBV12-4; clone_size: many; d_call: -; cdr3_length: 12; j_call: TRBJ2-5; cdr3_nt: TGTGCCAGCAGCCCAAGATACGAGACCCAGTACTTC; cdr3_aa: CASSPRYETQYF
v_call: TRBV4-1; clone_size: many; d_call: -; cdr3_length: 17; j_call: TRBJ1-5; cdr3_nt: TGCGCCAGCAGCCAAGTTGAGGTCGGCAGGAACAATCAGCCCCAGCATTTT; cdr3_aa: CASSQVEVGRNNQPQHF
v_call: TRBV6-2/TRBV6-3; clone_size: -; d_call: TRBD1; cdr3_length: 15; j_call: TRBJ2-7; cdr3_nt: TGTGCCAGCAGACACCGTGACAGGGGGTCCTGCGAGCAGTACTTC; cdr3_aa: CASRHRDRGSCEQYF
v_call: TRBV28; clone_size: many; d_call: -; cdr3_length: 16; j_call: TRBJ2-3; cdr3_nt: TGTGCCAGCAGGGCAGGGGACGATCTTCAGGAAGATACGCAGTATTTT; cdr3_aa: CASRAGDDLQEDTQYF